Listed here is a single T cell receptor beta chain. This clonotype was picked up many times. Its target antigen remains unknown. No per-base quality is available; no much larger clone lies one base away. The record originates from a study of CD8 T cells in ankylosing spondylitis (dated by TCRdb to 2017 to 2019). General notes on the study: The study profiled T cell receptor beta repertoires in healthy donors and ankylosing spondylitis patients to find disease-linked TCR variants. The full study cohort was made up of about 25 ankylosing spondylitis patients and 108 healthy donors. Peripheral blood was sampled, and synovial fluid was additionally collected from ankylosing spondylitis patients. The research as a whole found: Significant enrichment of the disease-linked clones was reported in matched synovial fluid samples from ankylosing spondylitis patients. Some TCR beta motif variants had previously been reported in synovial fluid and blood of reactive arthritis patients, which suggested common disease-initiation mechanisms. A CD8+ phenotype was shown by the disease-linked clones, which were found at relatively low frequencies in peripheral blood. Blood from ankylosing spondylitis patients appeared to be characterized by a TCR beta motif composed of about eight highly homologous amino acid variants.

Trimming takes 0 bases from V and 4 bases from J, and the germline ends sit 11 bases apart. The CDR3 covers 14 residues, taking in both the cysteine and the phenylalanine. The retained sequence is limited to the CDR3, 42 bases, with the frame set at the first base. According to the germline V gene (reference sequence), CDR1 reads SGHKS and CDR2 reads YYEKEE. Sequencing relied on an Illumina HiSeq 2500. Quantitative 5'-RACE with molecular barcodes was used to prepare TCR beta libraries. In the source study's methods: A new computational method based on a probabilistic model of VDJ rearrangement was used to identify disease-linked TCR variants. TCRdb reran the public reads through fastp at Q25 and MiXCR, keeping productive beta chains. One record per CDR3 amino acid sequence lists the most common genes and DNA. The V and J calls were not made by the authors but by TCRdb's processing. This sample has around 150,000 distinct CDR3 sequences in its table, and 15% to 20% of those were observed once. Clones ranked in the top ten supply under 9% of the sample.

This clonotype was sampled from a male donor with ankylosing spondylitis or in good health (not recorded which). This chain is built from TRBV5-5 and TRBJ2-7; no D segment can be confidently identified. Sequencing was done on a sample of blood, either unsorted or a sorted T cell fraction (not recorded which). The bases are TGTGCCAGCAGCTTGGTTGTCGATGGGTACGAGCAGTACTTC. Its coded protein is CASSLVVDGYEQYF. Beyond the CDR3, the reference TRBV5-5 and TRBJ2-7 genes provide the residues; the full variable domain reads: DAGVTQSPTHLIKTRGQQVTLRCSPISGHKSVSWYQQVLGQGPQFIFQYYEKEERGRGNFPDRFSARQFPNYSSELNVNALLLGDSALYLCASSLVVDGYEQYFGPGTRLTVT.